The source of this T cell receptor beta chain is a study of blood T cell repertoires in COVID-19 (dated by TCRdb to about 2020). About the full investigation: Samples covering the acute and convalescent phases of COVID-19 were provided by collaborators in the United States, Italy and Spain. Nearly every sample came with metadata listing a de-identified subject ID, COVID-19 status, age in years and sex. The repertoires were made available in a free public database intended to serve as a resource for research on the immune response to SARS-CoV-2. Where available, HLA class I and class II types were taken from metadata supplied by the sample provider and were not determined by assay-based typing. The prospective study material was composed of cDNA or gDNA derived from T cells, B-cell-depleted T cells, or PBMCs. Subjects who had been exposed to COVID-19, were actively infected with it, or had recovered from it provided the deeply sampled blood TCRbeta repertoires that made up the dataset. Samples were obtained from the ongoing ImmuneRACE study (first 160 participants) and from about 1,300 subjects provided by 6 global collaborators.

As concerns this clone: The antigen this receptor binds is unknown. No much larger clone is present one base from it, and per-base qualities are unavailable.

TCRbeta CDR3 regions were amplified from genomic DNA using the immunoSEQ Assay, a bias-controlled multiplex PCR. Concerning the study's data processing: The number of nucleated cells in each sample was estimated by amplification of reference gene primers within the assay. Sequence reads were collapsed and filtered to measure the absolute abundance of every unique TCRbeta CDR3 rearrangement. Productive Simpson clonality was computed per sample as the square root of Simpson's diversity index over productive rearrangements. This is the immuneACCESS table as TCRdb keeps it, with only in-frame sequences that have V and J called. A part of the clones is gone; compared with another copy, unresolved V genes explain less than half, and the rest is unexplained. The DNA was the basis for D and trimming; V, J and clone size are from that table. Here the sample has a few hundred thousand clones; 86% occur a single time. The ten largest make up 3.6% of the sample.

Broader findings and caveats from the paper: Clinical and demographic metadata were provided uncurated, with the amount varying by source and participant.

The collaborating institutions used their own protocols to collect whole blood in K2EDTA tubes. For TCRbeta analysis, collaborators shipped samples as frozen whole blood, isolated PBMCs, or DNA extracted from either of those sample types. The CDR3 holds 14 amino acids from the cysteine to the phenylalanine. The CDR3 DNA has 42 bases and is translated from base 1. CDR1 and CDR2 were assigned from the germline V gene as MNHEY and SVGAGI. Relative to germline, V is 5 bases shorter and J is 1 base shorter, with 8 bases between their ends. The TCR comes from a man aged 18 to 30 with active or convalescent COVID-19. The sequence links TRBV6-5 to TRBJ2-2; the D gene assignment is ambiguous. Source material: peripheral blood. The DNA reads TGTGCCAGCAGTCAACTGAGGAACACCGGGGAGCTGTTTTTT. This gives the protein CASSQLRNTGELFF.